One sample yielded the 12 T cell receptor beta chains listed below, sequenced in a study of shared clonotypes between healthy human individuals. TCRdb's copy holds only in-frame clones and misses some; the assay was immunoSEQ multiplex PCR. Of some 2,400,000 clones in the sample, around 95% are singletons; the top ten hold roughly 0.13%. Sequencing input: naive CD4+ T cells sorted from blood. Subset here: CD45RA+ positively selected. The receptors derive from a man in his late teens or twenties in good health.

CDR3 sequence: CAISVQVHEKLFF. CDR3 bases: TGTGCCATCAGTGTGCAGGTCCATGAAAAACTGTTTTTT. The J gene is TRBJ1-4, the V gene TRBV10-3; no firm D call. The V and J ends lost 4 bases and 6 bases respectively, with 9 bases between them. Germline loops: CDR1 ENHRY, CDR2 SYGVKD. The CDR3 has 13 residues.

On this clone itself: Additional DNA sequences in this sample encode the identical CDR3. The gene calls are TRBV6-1 and TRBJ2-3; 7 bases are shared with TRBD1. Per the germline V gene, CDR1 is MNHNS and CDR2 is SASEGT. V shed 4 bases and J 1 base; nucleotides not matched to a gene: 2. The CDR3 spans 14 residues. CDR3 DNA: TGTGCCAGCAGTGCCACAGGGGGCACAGATACGCAGTATTTT. This encodes CASSATGGTDTQYF.

In DNA form, the CDR3 reads TGTGCCAGCAGTTCCGGACGTTACGGCGCAGATACGCAGTATTTT. Protein: CASSSGRYGADTQYF. The V gene is TRBV5-6, the J gene TRBJ2-3; D is unresolved. In germline, CDR1 is SGHDT, CDR2 YYEEEE. The CDR3 contains 15 residues. V gave up 5 bases and J gave up 4 bases, with 17 bases separating them.

The chain combines TRBV28 with TRBJ2-7; D is perhaps TRBD1 or TRBD2 (5 bases each). V was clipped by 4 bases and J by 0 bases, with 16 bases between them. CDR1 and CDR2 from the germline V gene are MDHEN and SYDVKM. CDR3 length: 16 amino acids. The CDR3 nucleotides are TGTGCCAGCAGTTCTCTGACAGTTGGGAGCTCCTACGAGCAGTACTTC. It codes for CASSSLTVGSSYEQYF.

The genes are TRBV29-1 and TRBJ1-2; D is ambiguous. CDR3 length: 11 amino acids. V was clipped by 3 bases and J by 4 bases, with 6 bases between them. Germline V lookup: CDR1 SQVTM, CDR2 ANQGSEA. The CDR3 sequence: CSVEDIYGYTF. The CDR3 DNA sequence: TGCAGCGTTGAGGATATCTATGGCTACACCTTC.

The chain recombines TRBV6-6 with TRBJ1-1; D gene uncertain. The germline CDR1 and CDR2 sequences are MNHNY and SVGAGI (reference sequence). V lost 6 bases, J lost 4 bases, and 12 bases lay in between. There are 13 residues in the CDR3. CDR3 sequence (DNA): TGTGCCAGCAGCCCCGGATCACTCACTGAAGCTTTCTTT. It is translated as CASSPGSLTEAFF.

This chain uses TRBV18 with TRBJ1-1; the match to TRBD1 covers 9 bases. Germline CDR1 and CDR2: KGHSH and LQKENI. The length of the CDR3 is 15 residues. The V gene end was trimmed by 2 bases and the J gene end by 1 base; junction bases not matched to a gene: 2. CDR3 region: CASSPGQGTNTEAFF. Written as DNA, the CDR3 is TGTGCCAGCTCACCAGGACAGGGGACGAACACTGAAGCTTTCTTT.

On this clone: Additional DNA sequences in this sample encode the identical CDR3. The chain joins TRBV6-6 to TRBJ2-7, with 8 bases identical to TRBD2. J was trimmed by 1 base and V by 2 bases; bases with no gene match: 4. Germline values: CDR1 MNHNY, CDR2 SVGAGI (reference sequence). The CDR3 has 15 residues. This CDR3 reads CASSYGGLGSYEQYF. The CDR3 DNA follows: TGTGCCAGCAGTTACGGGGGACTAGGGTCCTACGAGCAGTACTTC.

J is TRBJ2-7 and V is TRBV30; D may match TRBD1 or TRBD2 (5 bases each). Deletions cut 2 bases from V and 7 bases from J, with 15 bases between. Germline CDR1 is GTSNPN and CDR2 is SVGIG (reference sequence). CDR3 length: 13 amino acids. The CDR3 nucleotides are TGTGCCTGGAGTCAAGGGACCCCGAGGGAGCAGTACTTC. Protein sequence: CAWSQGTPREQYF.

The chain links TRBV11-2 to TRBJ2-7; D not resolved. CDR3 size: 14 residues. From germline, CDR1 is SGHAT and CDR2 FQNNGV. Between the trimmed V and J ends, which lost 0 bases and 3 bases, there was a span of 9 bases. This CDR3 reads CASSLEGLSYEQYF. The DNA for the CDR3 is TGTGCCAGCAGCTTAGAGGGCCTCAGCTACGAGCAGTACTTC.

Worth noting for this clone: A junction end diverges from the germline sequence, so it may reflect a read error. V is TRBV7-7 and J is TRBJ2-7; 7 positions match TRBD2. The CDR3 sequence is 17 residues long. Per the germline V gene, CDR1 is SSHAT and CDR2 is FNYEAQ (reference sequence). The CDR3 is CASSLVGGQRGPRWGSF. DNA for the CDR3: TGTGCTAGCAGCTTAGTAGGCGGCCAGCGGGGTCCCCGCTGGGGCTCCTTC.

The rearrangement links TRBV25-1 to TRBJ2-4, with D perhaps being TRBD1 or TRBD2 (5 bases each). V lost 4 bases and J 0 bases, leaving 13 bases between the germline ends. This CDR3 is 16 amino acids long. The V gene's germline CDR1 is MGHDK and CDR2 SYGVNS. CDR3 DNA sequence: TGTGCCAGCAGTGCTTCACCCGGGACAGCCAAAAACATTCAGTACTTC. Protein sequence: CASSASPGTAKNIQYF.